This passage covers 5 T cell receptor beta chains from one sample sequenced in a study of shared clonotypes between healthy human individuals. Cells designated naive CD8 were CD45RO-negative and were positively selected for CCR7, with terminally differentiated effector memory CD45RA+ cells excluded. The assay was immunoSEQ multiplex PCR, and TCRdb's table has in-frame clones only and misses some. Seen here are more than 2 million clones, 90% to 95% observed once, and the top ten hold around 1.8%. Material: naive CD8+ T cells from PBMCs. These receptors came from a man aged 18 to 29 in good health. Some clones in this sample may be carry-over from other donors' samples.

The chain has TRBV10-1 and TRBJ2-7, with 7 bases fitting TRBD2. From germline, CDR1 is WNHNN and CDR2 SYGVQD (reference sequence). Germline trimming cut 10 bases from V and 3 bases from J; bases unmatched to any gene: 9. There are 13 residues in the CDR3. CDR3 nucleotides: TGCGCCACCAGGGCGGGAGAGGGCTACGAGCAGTACTTC. As protein: CATRAGEGYEQYF.

V is TRBV4-1 and J is TRBJ2-7; 7 bases are a match to TRBD2. Germline V gene sequence: CDR1 MGHRA, CDR2 YSYEKL. J was trimmed by 2 bases and V by 1 base; bases with no gene match: 5. The CDR3 consists of 15 residues. The CDR3 DNA follows: TGCGCCAGCAGCCAAGGGGCTAGCGGCCCCTACGAGCAGTACTTC. Translating it yields CASSQGASGPYEQYF.

This clone was detected only once. The chain uses TRBV6-5 and TRBJ2-1; the match to TRBD2 covers 11 bases. V lost 0 bases to trimming and J lost 2 bases; unmatched junction nucleotides: 0. Germline-derived CDR1 and CDR2 are MNHEY and SVGAGI. There are 16 residues in the CDR3. The chain's CDR3 is CASSYSTSGAYNEQFF. The CDR3 DNA sequence: TGTGCCAGCAGTTACTCGACTAGCGGGGCCTACAATGAGCAGTTCTTC.

The CDR3 DNA follows: TGTGCCAGCAGCTCAGACAGGGCAGGTAAACTGTTTTTT. Its translation: CASSSDRAGKLFF. The chain recombines TRBV7-6 with TRBJ1-4, with 7 bases matching TRBD1. V shed 4 bases and J 11 bases; nucleotides not matched to a gene: 7. This CDR3 comprises 13 residues. CDR1 is SGHVS, CDR2 FNYEAQ, per germline.

This chain uses TRBV4-3 with TRBJ2-1; D may match TRBD1 or TRBD2 (5 bases each). The CDR3 is 15 residues long. CDR1 is LGHNA and CDR2 is YSLEER in the germline V gene. The germline V and J ends were trimmed by 3 bases and 8 bases, with 17 bases remaining between them. The CDR3 nucleotides are TGCGCCAGCAGCCAGTCCGGGGCAGGGCGCCATGAGCAGTTCTTC. Its translation is CASSQSGAGRHEQFF.